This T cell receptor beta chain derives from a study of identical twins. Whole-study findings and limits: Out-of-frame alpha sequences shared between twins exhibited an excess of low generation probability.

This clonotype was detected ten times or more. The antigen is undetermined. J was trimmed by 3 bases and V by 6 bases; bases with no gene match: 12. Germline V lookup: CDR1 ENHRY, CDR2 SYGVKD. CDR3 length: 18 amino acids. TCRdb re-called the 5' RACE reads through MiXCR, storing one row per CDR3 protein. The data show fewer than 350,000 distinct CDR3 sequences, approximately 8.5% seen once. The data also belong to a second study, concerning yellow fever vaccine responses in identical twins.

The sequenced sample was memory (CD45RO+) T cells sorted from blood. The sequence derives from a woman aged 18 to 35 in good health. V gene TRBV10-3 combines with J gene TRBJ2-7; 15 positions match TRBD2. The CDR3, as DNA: TGTGCCATCAGAGGGACTAGCGGGAGGTCCCTGGCAGTCTACGAGCAGTACTTC. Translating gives CAIRGTSGRSLAVYEQYF.